This is a list of T cell receptor beta chains from one sample in a study of blood T cell repertoires in COVID-19. The data were produced by immunoSEQ multiplex PCR, yet TCRdb's version contains in-frame clones alone and is incomplete. Among about 130,000 clones listed, approximately 82% were seen once. Material for sequencing was peripheral blood. The receptor source for this set is a woman aged 45-60 years with acute or convalescent COVID-19. CDR3s include the opening cysteine and the closing phenylalanine or tryptophan. D genes are given only for firm matches. Size values are once, few and many counts, or a class for expanded clones, and some rows have none.

V: TRBV28; D: NA; size: NA; J: TRBJ1-2; CDR3: CASRMAGGGYTF; DNA: TGTGCCAGCAGGATGGCCGGGGGAGGCTACACCTTC
V: TRBV7-8; D: TRBD1; size: NA; J: TRBJ1-2; CDR3: CASSSGQGPRLFHYGYTF; DNA: TGTGCCAGCAGCTCTGGACAGGGGCCCCGCCTATTTCACTATGGCTACACCTTC
V: TRBV5-1; D: NA; size: NA; J: TRBJ2-2; CDR3: CASSLGEVTTGELFF; DNA: TGCGCCAGCAGCTTGGGGGAGGTGACCACCGGGGAGCTGTTTTTT
V: TRBV6-5; D: TRBD1; size: NA; J: TRBJ1-6; CDR3: CASSRTGSYNSPLHF; DNA: TGTGCCAGCAGTCGGACAGGGTCCTATAATTCACCCCTCCACTTT
V: TRBV3-1/TRBV3-2; D: TRBD1; size: NA; J: TRBJ2-2; CDR3: CASSGQGGTGELFF; DNA: TGTGCCAGCAGCGGACAGGGGGGCACCGGGGAGCTGTTTTTT
V: TRBV12-3/TRBV12-4; D: TRBD1; size: NA; J: TRBJ1-4; CDR3: CASRTGVDEKLFF; DNA: TGTGCCAGCAGAACAGGGGTGGATGAAAAACTGTTTTTT
V: TRBV9; D: TRBD1; size: NA; J: TRBJ1-2; CDR3: CASSSRQGIHYGYTF; DNA: TGTGCCAGCAGCTCCCGACAGGGAATCCACTATGGCTACACCTTC
V: TRBV27; D: TRBD2; size: NA; J: TRBJ2-1; CDR3: CASSLGGYRDYGYNEQFF; DNA: TGTGCCAGCAGTTTAGGCGGCTACCGGGACTACGGATACAATGAGCAGTTCTTC
V: TRBV15; D: NA; size: NA; J: TRBJ1-3; CDR3: CATSRGGTSSGNTIYF; DNA: TGTGCCACCAGCAGAGGGGGGACATCCTCTGGAAACACCATATATTTT
V: TRBV10-3; D: TRBD1; size: NA; J: TRBJ1-5; CDR3: CAISEQGRGNQPQHF; DNA: TGTGCCATCAGTGAACAGGGCAGGGGGAATCAGCCCCAGCATTTT
V: TRBV5-4; D: NA; size: NA; J: TRBJ2-1; CDR3: CASSREQGWGEQFF; DNA: TGTGCCAGCAGCCGTGAACAGGGCTGGGGAGAGCAGTTCTTC
V: TRBV13; D: NA; size: few; J: TRBJ2-7; CDR3: CASSDRQVRSEQYF; DNA: TGTGCCAGCAGCGACCGACAGGTTCGAAGCGAGCAGTACTTC
V: TRBV11-3; D: TRBD2; size: NA; J: TRBJ2-1; CDR3: CASGSRAGGRNEQFF; DNA: TGTGCCAGCGGCTCCCGGGCGGGAGGGAGGAATGAGCAGTTCTTC
V: TRBV2; D: NA; size: NA; J: TRBJ1-2; CDR3: CASSERGDYGYTF; DNA: TGTGCCAGCAGTGAACGGGGAGACTATGGCTACACCTTC
V: TRBV10-2; D: NA; size: NA; J: TRBJ2-7; CDR3: CASSEAKYEQYF; DNA: TGCGCCAGCAGTGAAGCCAAATACGAGCAGTACTTC
V: TRBV29-1; D: TRBD2; size: NA; J: TRBJ2-7; CDR3: CSVSRLAGGPSLHEQYF; DNA: TGCAGCGTTAGTCGCCTAGCGGGAGGGCCAAGTCTCCACGAGCAGTACTTC
V: TRBV18; D: NA; size: NA; J: TRBJ1-2; CDR3: CASSPRREGSNGYTF; DNA: TGTGCCAGCTCACCACGGCGGGAGGGGAGTAATGGCTACACCTTC
V: TRBV28; D: TRBD1; size: NA; J: TRBJ2-7; CDR3: CASSLRQGYEQYF; DNA: TGTGCCAGCAGTCTCCGACAGGGGTACGAGCAGTACTTC
V: TRBV2; D: NA; size: NA; J: TRBJ2-5; CDR3: CASTPLRLGGGETQYF; DNA: TGTGCCAGCACCCCCCTCCGTCTAGGGGGAGGGGAGACCCAGTACTTC
V: TRBV28; D: TRBD1; size: NA; J: TRBJ2-7; CDR3: CASSSGQGAYEQYF; DNA: TGTGCCAGCAGTTCGGGACAGGGCGCCTACGAGCAGTACTTC
V: TRBV3-1/TRBV3-2; D: TRBD2; size: NA; J: TRBJ2-1; CDR3: CASSRGSSSYNEQFF; DNA: TGTGCCAGCAGCCGCGGGAGCTCGTCCTACAATGAGCAGTTCTTC
V: TRBV5-1; D: NA; size: NA; J: TRBJ1-2; CDR3: CASSPGGAGHYGYTF; DNA: TGCGCCAGCAGCCCGGGGGGGGCAGGGCATTATGGCTACACCTTC
V: TRBV10-1; D: NA; size: many; J: TRBJ1-4; CDR3: CASSPMAGWEKLFF; DNA: TGCGCCAGCAGTCCTATGGCAGGGTGGGAAAAACTGTTTTTT
V: TRBV7-8; D: TRBD2; size: many; J: TRBJ2-2; CDR3: CASSLTPPLAGGLTGELFF; DNA: TGTGCCAGCAGCTTAACACCTCCGCTTGCGGGAGGACTCACCGGGGAGCTGTTTTTT
V: TRBV30; D: NA; size: NA; J: TRBJ2-1; CDR3: CAWVKGDYNEQFF; DNA: TGTGCCTGGGTCAAGGGGGATTACAATGAGCAGTTCTTC
V: TRBV10-3; D: TRBD2; size: few; J: TRBJ2-3; CDR3: CAIGTSGNTDTQYF; DNA: TGTGCCATCGGCACTAGCGGTAATACAGATACGCAGTATTTT
V: TRBV5-8; D: TRBD2; size: NA; J: TRBJ2-5; CDR3: CASSPFGTSLQETQYF; DNA: TGTGCCAGCAGCCCCTTCGGGACTAGCTTACAAGAGACCCAGTACTTC
V: TRBV30; D: NA; size: NA; J: TRBJ1-4; CDR3: CAWSDAPRLGEKLFF; DNA: TGTGCCTGGAGTGACGCCCCCCGGTTGGGCGAAAAACTGTTTTTT
V: TRBV11-1; D: NA; size: NA; J: TRBJ2-2; CDR3: CASSFLAGRSTGELFF; DNA: TGTGCCAGCAGCTTTTTGGCAGGGCGGTCCACCGGGGAGCTGTTTTTT
V: TRBV19; D: NA; size: few; J: TRBJ1-1; CDR3: CASSIARVDTEAFF; DNA: TGTGCCAGTAGTATAGCCAGGGTGGACACTGAAGCTTTCTTT
V: TRBV6-5; D: NA; size: NA; J: TRBJ2-1; CDR3: CASSYTGYNEQFF; DNA: TGTGCCAGCAGTTACACGGGGTACAATGAGCAGTTCTTC
V: TRBV6-5; D: NA; size: NA; J: TRBJ2-5; CDR3: CASSYSSAVGETQYF; DNA: TGTGCCAGCAGTTACTCGAGTGCGGTAGGAGAGACCCAGTACTTC
V: TRBV28; D: NA; size: NA; J: TRBJ1-5; CDR3: CASNGSNQPQHF; DNA: TGTGCCAGCAACGGTAGCAATCAGCCCCAGCATTTT
V: TRBV2; D: NA; size: NA; J: TRBJ2-7; CDR3: CASRQMAAGEQYF; DNA: TGTGCCAGCAGGCAGATGGCCGCGGGCGAGCAGTACTTC
V: TRBV14; D: NA; size: NA; J: TRBJ1-6; CDR3: CASSPLEGGNSPLHF; DNA: TGTGCCAGCAGCCCCTTAGAAGGGGGAAATTCACCCCTCCACTTT
V: TRBV28; D: NA; size: NA; J: TRBJ1-1; CDR3: CASSQGGWTEAFF; DNA: TGTGCCAGCAGTCAGGGAGGATGGACTGAAGCTTTCTTT
V: TRBV3-1/TRBV3-2; D: TRBD2; size: NA; J: TRBJ2-7; CDR3: CASSQAVAGPYEQYF; DNA: TGTGCCAGCAGCCAAGCGGTAGCGGGGCCCTACGAGCAGTACTTC
V: TRBV7-6; D: TRBD1; size: NA; J: TRBJ1-1; CDR3: CASSFGTANTEAFF; DNA: TGTGCCAGCAGCTTTGGGACAGCGAACACTGAAGCTTTCTTT